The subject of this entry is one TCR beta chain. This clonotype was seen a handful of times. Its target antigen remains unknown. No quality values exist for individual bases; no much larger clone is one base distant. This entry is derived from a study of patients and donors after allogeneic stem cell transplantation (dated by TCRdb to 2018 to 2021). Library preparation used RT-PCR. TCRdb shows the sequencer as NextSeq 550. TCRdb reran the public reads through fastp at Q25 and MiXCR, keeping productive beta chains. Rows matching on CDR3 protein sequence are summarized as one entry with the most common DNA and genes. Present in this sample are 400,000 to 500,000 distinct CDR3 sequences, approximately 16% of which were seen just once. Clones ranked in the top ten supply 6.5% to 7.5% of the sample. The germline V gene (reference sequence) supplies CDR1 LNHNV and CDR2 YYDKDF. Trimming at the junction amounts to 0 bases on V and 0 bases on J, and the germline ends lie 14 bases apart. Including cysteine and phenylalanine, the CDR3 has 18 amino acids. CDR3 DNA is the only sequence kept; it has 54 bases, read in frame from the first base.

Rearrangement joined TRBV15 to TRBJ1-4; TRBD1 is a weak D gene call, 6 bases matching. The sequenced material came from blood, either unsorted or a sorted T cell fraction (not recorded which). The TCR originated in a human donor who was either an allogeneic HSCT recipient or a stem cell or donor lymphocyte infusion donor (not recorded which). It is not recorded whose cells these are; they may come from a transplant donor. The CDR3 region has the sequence CATSRDRGGSATNEKLFF. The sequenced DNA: TGTGCCACCAGCAGAGATCGAGGGGGATCAGCAACTAATGAAAAACTGTTTTTT. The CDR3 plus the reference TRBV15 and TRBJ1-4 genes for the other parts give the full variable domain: DAMVIQNPRYQVTQFGKPVTLSCSQTLNHNVMYWYQQKSSQAPKLLFHYYDKDFNNEADTPDNFQSRRPNTSFCFLDIRSPGLGDTAMYLCATSRDRGGSATNEKLFFGSGTQLSVL.